Shown below are 18 T cell receptor beta chains from a single sample sequenced in a study of blood T cell repertoires in COVID-19. Method: immunoSEQ multiplex PCR; TCRdb's copy keeps in-frame clones and lacks some. This table has 170,000 or so clones, around nine tenths appearing once. The sequenced sample was peripheral blood. The origin of the receptors is a man in his 60s with COVID-19, enrolled during active disease.

The chain carries TRBV18 and TRBJ2-3; TRBD2 aligns across 10 bases. The J segment lost 1 base and the V segment lost 3 bases, leaving 4 bases of the junction unmatched. The CDR3 is made up of 16 amino acids. Germline lookup yields CDR1 KGHSH and CDR2 LQKENI. CDR3 sequence reads: CASSPPGLAGTDTQYF. CDR3 DNA: TGTGCCAGCTCACCCCCCGGACTAGCGGGCACAGATACGCAGTATTTT.

The chain employs TRBV18 and TRBJ1-1; 7 bases agree with TRBD1. J gave up 8 bases and V 8 bases, and 14 bases lay outside the gene matches. This CDR3 comprises 14 residues. Germline loops: CDR1 KGHSH, CDR2 LQKENI. CDR3 coding DNA: TGTGCCAGCACCCTTAAAGAGACGGGACAGGAAGCTTTCTTT. Its protein is CASTLKETGQEAFF.

This chain joins TRBV14 and TRBJ1-4, with TRBD1 as a possible D gene (6 bases). The CDR3 sequence is 15 residues long. The V and J ends lost 3 bases and 3 bases respectively, with 11 bases between them. CDR1 is SGHDN and CDR2 is FVKESK in the germline V gene. For the CDR3, the DNA is TGTGCCAGCAGCCAGCAGGGGCTGGCTAATGAAAAACTGTTTTTT. Its translation: CASSQQGLANEKLFF.

This clone appeared once. This sequence joins TRBV7-8 and TRBJ1-2; D remains ambiguous. V lost 1 base to trimming and J lost 2 bases, with 5 bases between them. The CDR3 has 13 residues. Germline CDR1 and CDR2: SGHVS and FQNEAQ. CDR3 DNA: TGTGCCAGCAGCTTAGTCCAAAACTATGGCTACACCTTC. Translating gives CASSLVQNYGYTF.

The rearrangement uses TRBV7-9 and TRBJ2-3; TRBD2 matches 8 bases. The germline gives CDR1 SEHNR, CDR2 FQNEAQ (reference sequence). V was pared by 1 base and J by 0 bases, with 6 bases of the junction left unmatched. CDR3 size: 17 residues. The CDR3, as DNA: TGTGCCAGCAGCTTAGGCCGGGGCGGGGGGAGCACAGATACGCAGTATTTT. Translated: CASSLGRGGGSTDTQYF.

This clone was picked up a small number of times. The CDR3 DNA reads as TGTGCCAGCAGCTTGGCGGGTAGTACAACAAATTCACCCCTCCACTTT. It codes for CASSLAGSTTNSPLHF. This sequence joins TRBV5-4 and TRBJ1-6; D gene ambiguous. Germline loops: CDR1 SGHNT, CDR2 YYREEE (reference sequence). Trimming left V 0 bases short and J 7 bases short, with 14 bases between. This CDR3 spans 16 amino acids.

In its sample, this clone was seen once. The genes are TRBV7-9 and TRBJ2-3; no firm D call. Trimming removed 5 bases at V and 2 bases at J, with 14 bases between. This CDR3 region has 15 residues. Germline CDR1 and CDR2: SEHNR and FQNEAQ (reference sequence). The DNA of the CDR3 is TGTGCCAGCAGCCCAGGCGCCGGTCACACAGATACGCAGTATTTT. As protein: CASSPGAGHTDTQYF.

The rearrangement uses TRBV2 and TRBJ1-5; D not certain. V was clipped by 2 bases and J by 4 bases, with 15 bases between them. This CDR3 contains 16 residues. Germline V gene sequence: CDR1 SNHLY, CDR2 FYNNEI. CDR3 coding DNA: TGTGCCAGCAGTGAACGTCCCGGGTCTTTTAATCAGCCCCAGCATTTT. Protein sequence: CASSERPGSFNQPQHF.

This clone was detected a few times. V is TRBV4-1 and J is TRBJ2-2; 7 bases are shared with TRBD1. J lost 4 bases, V lost 2 bases, and 4 bases had no gene match. The CDR3 is 15 amino acids. Germline V lookup: CDR1 MGHRA, CDR2 YSYEKL. The chain's CDR3 is CASSQPGQSTGELFF. The CDR3 DNA is TGCGCCAGCAGCCAACCGGGACAGAGCACCGGGGAGCTGTTTTTT.

The rearrangement links TRBV9 to TRBJ2-7; perhaps TRBD2 as D (5 bases). There are 16 residues in the CDR3. Trimming shortened V by 0 bases and J by 5 bases, and 18 bases separated the two germline ends. The V gene's germline CDR1 is SGDLS and CDR2 YYNGEE. The CDR3 bases are TGTGCCAGCAGCGTAGAATTGGGAGTCGGTGAGAACGAGCAGTACTTC. Translation gives CASSVELGVGENEQYF.

This sequence joins TRBV19 and TRBJ1-6; 7 bases align to TRBD1. CDR1 is LNHDA and CDR2 is SQIVND in the germline V gene (reference sequence). V lost 6 bases, J lost 5 bases, and 7 bases stayed unmatched. This CDR3 spans 15 amino acids. CDR3 coding DNA: TGTGCCAGTAGGATAAAGGGACAGAATAATTCACCCCTCCACTTT. This gives the protein CASRIKGQNNSPLHF.

The chain uses TRBV24-1 and TRBJ1-5; 7 nucleotides line up with TRBD1. The CDR3 sequence is 14 residues long. Germline V CDR1 and CDR2: KGHDR, SFDVKD. Unmatched junction bases numbered 5, after V lost 7 bases and J lost 3 bases. CDR3 sequence: CATSRDSTNQPQHF. DNA for the CDR3: TGTGCCACCAGCCGGGACAGCACCAATCAGCCCCAGCATTTT.

The genes are TRBV10-3 and TRBJ2-3; 9 nucleotides line up with TRBD1. From germline, CDR1 is ENHRY and CDR2 SYGVKD. This CDR3 spans 15 amino acids. Trimming removed 8 bases from V and 4 bases from J; junction bases left unmatched: 10. Here the CDR3 DNA reads TGTGCCATCCAGGGACAGGGAGTTGGGGCAGATACGCAGTATTTT. Protein: CAIQGQGVGADTQYF.

The chain joins TRBV23-1 to TRBJ2-2; TRBD1 agrees at 10 bases. TRBV23-1 is identified as an open reading frame with a role that is uncertain. J lost 2 bases, V lost 4 bases, and 7 bases had no gene match. The CDR3 spans 17 residues. CDR3 loop: CASSPTGTGDNTGELFF. The CDR3 DNA reads as TGCGCCAGCAGTCCCACCGGGACAGGGGATAACACCGGGGAGCTGTTTTTT.

The genes are TRBV9 and TRBJ2-5; 11 bases are a match to TRBD1. The ends lost 4 bases at V and 5 bases at J; junction bases unmatched: 4. CDR1 is SGDLS and CDR2 is YYNGEE in the germline V gene. The CDR3 consists of 14 residues. This CDR3 is CASSPRTGGETQYF. The CDR3 DNA follows: TGTGCCAGCAGCCCAAGGACAGGGGGCGAGACCCAGTACTTC. The full variable domain, its missing parts supplied by reference TRBV9 and TRBJ2-5, is DSGVTQTPKHLITATGQRVTLRCSPRSGDLSVYWYQQSLDQGLQFLIQYYNGEERAKGNILERFSAQQFPDLHSELNLSSLELGDSALYFCASSPRTGGETQYFGPGTRLLVL.

This clone was seen a single time. The chain combines TRBV7-9 with TRBJ1-5; TRBD1 matches 8 bases. This CDR3 contains 15 residues. V gave up 5 bases and J gave up 0 bases; unmatched junction bases: 3. Germline assignment: CDR1 SEHNR and CDR2 FQNEAQ (reference sequence). CDR3 sequence reads: CASSRTGNSNQPQHF. CDR3 bases: TGTGCCAGCAGCCGGACAGGGAATAGCAATCAGCCCCAGCATTTT.

This clone showed up just a few times. The chain is built from TRBV30 and TRBJ2-1; tentative D call: TRBD2 (6 bases). This CDR3 has 15 amino acids. CDR1 is GTSNPN, CDR2 SVGIG, per germline (reference sequence). The V end was cut by 4 bases, the J end by 4 bases, with 17 bases between. CDR3 coding DNA: TGTGCCTGGATTGGAGGGACTCAGAGATACAATGAGCAGTTCTTC. Its protein is CAWIGGTQRYNEQFF.

The rearrangement links TRBV7-2 to TRBJ2-7; no clear D. Germline loops: CDR1 SGHTA, CDR2 FQGNSA. There are 15 residues in the CDR3. The germline V and J ends were trimmed by 1 base and 1 base, with 11 bases remaining between them. DNA of the CDR3: TGTGCCAGCAGCTTAGGCGGCGGATTTTCCTACGAGCAGTACTTC. Translation gives CASSLGGGFSYEQYF.